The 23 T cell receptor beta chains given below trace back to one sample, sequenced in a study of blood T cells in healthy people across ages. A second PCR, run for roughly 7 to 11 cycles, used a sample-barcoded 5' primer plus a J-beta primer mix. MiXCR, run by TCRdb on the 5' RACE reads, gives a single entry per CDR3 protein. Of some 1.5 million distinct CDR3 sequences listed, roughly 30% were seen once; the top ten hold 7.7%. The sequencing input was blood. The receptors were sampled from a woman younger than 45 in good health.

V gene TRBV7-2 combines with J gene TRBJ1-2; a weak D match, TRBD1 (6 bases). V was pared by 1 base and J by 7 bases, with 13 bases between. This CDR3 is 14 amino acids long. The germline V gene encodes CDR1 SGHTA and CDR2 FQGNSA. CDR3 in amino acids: CASSLGTGRRGYTF. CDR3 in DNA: TGTGCCAGCAGCTTAGGTACAGGGCGTCGTGGCTACACCTTC.

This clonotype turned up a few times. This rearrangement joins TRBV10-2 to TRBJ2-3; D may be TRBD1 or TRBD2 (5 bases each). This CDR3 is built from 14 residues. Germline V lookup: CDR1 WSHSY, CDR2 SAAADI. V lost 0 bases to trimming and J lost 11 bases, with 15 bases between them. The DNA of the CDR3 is TGCGCCAGCAGTGAGTCGACAGTCGGGACCGGGCAGTATTTT. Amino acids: CASSESTVGTGQYF.

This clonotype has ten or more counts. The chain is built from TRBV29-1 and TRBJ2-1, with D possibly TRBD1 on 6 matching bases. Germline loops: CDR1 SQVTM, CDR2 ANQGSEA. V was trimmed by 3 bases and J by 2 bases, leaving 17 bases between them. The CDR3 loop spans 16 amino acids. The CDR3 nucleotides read TGCAGCGTTGATCACAGGGACCCCATGACCTACAATGAGCAGTTCTTC. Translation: CSVDHRDPMTYNEQFF.

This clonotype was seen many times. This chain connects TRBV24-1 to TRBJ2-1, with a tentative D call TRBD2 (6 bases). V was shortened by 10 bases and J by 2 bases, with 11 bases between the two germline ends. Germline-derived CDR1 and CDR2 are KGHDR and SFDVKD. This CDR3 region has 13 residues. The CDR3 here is CATTGAPYNEQFF. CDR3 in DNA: TGTGCCACTACGGGAGCCCCCTACAATGAGCAGTTCTTC.

The CDR3 spells CASSYEGANDNEQFF. As DNA, the CDR3 is TGTGCCAGCAGTTACGAGGGGGCCAACGACAATGAGCAGTTCTTC. This chain links TRBV6-5 with TRBJ2-1, with 7 bases matching TRBD1. This CDR3 has 15 amino acids. Trimming removed 2 bases from V and 5 bases from J; junction bases left unmatched: 6. Germline V gene lookup returns CDR1 MNHEY and CDR2 SVGAGI.

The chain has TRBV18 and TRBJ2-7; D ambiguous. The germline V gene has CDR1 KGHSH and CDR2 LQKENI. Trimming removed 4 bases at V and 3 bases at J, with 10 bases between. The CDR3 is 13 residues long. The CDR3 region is CASSRSKDYEQYF. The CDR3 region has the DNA TGTGCCAGCTCACGTAGCAAGGACTACGAGCAGTACTTC.

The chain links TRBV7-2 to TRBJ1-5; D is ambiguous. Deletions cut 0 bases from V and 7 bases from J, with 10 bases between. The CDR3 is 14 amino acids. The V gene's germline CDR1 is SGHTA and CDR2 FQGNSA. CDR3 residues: CASSLAEERQPQHF. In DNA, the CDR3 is TGTGCCAGCAGCTTAGCGGAGGAGAGGCAGCCCCAGCATTTT.

CDR3 sequence reads: CASRRERNQETQYF. Written as DNA, the CDR3 is TGTGCCAGCAGACGGGAACGGAACCAAGAGACCCAGTACTTC. J is TRBJ2-5 and V is TRBV12-3 or TRBV12-4; weak D call: TRBD2 (5 bases). The CDR3 spans 14 residues. Trimming stripped 6 bases from V and 0 bases from J, with 11 bases between.

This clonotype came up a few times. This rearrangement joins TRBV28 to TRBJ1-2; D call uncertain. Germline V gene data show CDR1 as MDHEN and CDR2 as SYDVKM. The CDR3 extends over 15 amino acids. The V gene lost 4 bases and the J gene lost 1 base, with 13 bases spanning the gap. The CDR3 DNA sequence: TGTGCCAGCAGTTCCTTAGGACGGGATAACTATGGCTACACCTTC. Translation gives CASSSLGRDNYGYTF.

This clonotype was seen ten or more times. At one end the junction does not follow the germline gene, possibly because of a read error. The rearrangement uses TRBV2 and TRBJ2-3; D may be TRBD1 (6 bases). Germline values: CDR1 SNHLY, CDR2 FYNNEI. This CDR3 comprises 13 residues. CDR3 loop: CASSTGPTDTQYF. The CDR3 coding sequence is TGCGCCAGCAGTACAGGGCCCACAGATACGCAGTATTTT.

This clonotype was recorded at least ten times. The CDR3 reads CASSVSLREETQYF. Written as DNA, the CDR3 is TGTGCCAGCAGCGTATCTCTCAGGGAAGAGACCCAGTACTTC. This sequence joins TRBV9 and TRBJ2-5; weak D call: TRBD1 (5 bases). V was shortened by 1 base and J by 3 bases, with 10 bases between the two germline ends. This CDR3 is built from 14 residues. Per germline, CDR1 SGDLS and CDR2 YYNGEE.

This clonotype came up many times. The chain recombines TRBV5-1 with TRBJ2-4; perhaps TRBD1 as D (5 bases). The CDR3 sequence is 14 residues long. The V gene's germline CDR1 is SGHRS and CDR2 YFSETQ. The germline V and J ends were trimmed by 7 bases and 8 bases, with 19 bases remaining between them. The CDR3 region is CASQGDSRADIQYF. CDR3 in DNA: TGCGCCAGCCAAGGGGATAGCCGGGCGGACATTCAGTACTTC.

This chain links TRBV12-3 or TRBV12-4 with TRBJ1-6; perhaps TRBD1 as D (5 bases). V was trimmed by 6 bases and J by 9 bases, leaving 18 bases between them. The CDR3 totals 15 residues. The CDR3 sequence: CASRAPGARGSPLHF. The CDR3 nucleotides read TGTGCCAGCAGGGCCCCCGGGGCACGAGGTTCACCCCTCCACTTT.

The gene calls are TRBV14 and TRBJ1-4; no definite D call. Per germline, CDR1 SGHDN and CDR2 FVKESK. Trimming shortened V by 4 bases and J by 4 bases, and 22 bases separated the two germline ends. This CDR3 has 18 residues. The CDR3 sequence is CASSPERSRPTSNEKLFF. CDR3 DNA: TGTGCCAGCAGCCCTGAGAGGTCCCGGCCAACTAGTAATGAAAAACTGTTTTTT. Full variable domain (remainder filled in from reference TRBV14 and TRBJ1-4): EAGVTQFPSHSVIEKGQTVTLRCDPISGHDNLYWYRRVMGKEIKFLLHFVKESKQDESGMPNNRFLAERTGGTYSTLKVQPAELEDSGVYFCASSPERSRPTSNEKLFFGSGTQLSVL.

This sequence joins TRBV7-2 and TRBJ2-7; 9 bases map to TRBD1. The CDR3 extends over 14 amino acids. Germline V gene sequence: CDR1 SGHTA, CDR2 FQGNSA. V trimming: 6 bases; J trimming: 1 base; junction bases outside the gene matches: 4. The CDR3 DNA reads TGTGCCAGCAGGTGGGACAGGGTTTCCTACGAGCAGTACTTC. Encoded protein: CASRWDRVSYEQYF. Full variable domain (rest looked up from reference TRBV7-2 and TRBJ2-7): GAGVSQSPSNKVTEKGKDVELRCDPISGHTALYWYRQSLGQGLEFLIYFQGNSAPDKSGLPSDRFSAERTGGSVSTLTIQRTQQEDSAVYLCASRWDRVSYEQYFGPGTRLTVT.

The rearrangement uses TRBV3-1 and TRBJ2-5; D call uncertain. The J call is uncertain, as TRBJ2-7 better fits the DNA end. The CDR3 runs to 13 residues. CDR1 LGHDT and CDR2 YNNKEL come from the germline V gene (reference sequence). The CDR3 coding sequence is TGTGCCAGCAGCCAAGATATGGCTTACGAGCAGTACTTC. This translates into CASSQDMAYEQYF.

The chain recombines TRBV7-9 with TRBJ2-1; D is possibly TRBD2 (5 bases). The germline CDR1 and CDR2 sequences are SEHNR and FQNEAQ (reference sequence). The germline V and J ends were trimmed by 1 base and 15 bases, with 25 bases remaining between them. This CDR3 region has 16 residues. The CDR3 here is CASSLELGSSGVVLFF. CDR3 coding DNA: TGTGCCAGCAGCTTAGAGTTGGGTTCATCCGGGGTCGTTCTGTTCTTC. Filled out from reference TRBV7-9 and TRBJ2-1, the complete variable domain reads DTGVSQNPRHKITKRGQNVTFRCDPISEHNRLYWYRQTLGQGPEFLTYFQNEAQLEKSRLLSDRFSAERPKGSFSTLEIQRTEQGDSAMYLCASSLELGSSGVVLFFGPGTRLTVL.

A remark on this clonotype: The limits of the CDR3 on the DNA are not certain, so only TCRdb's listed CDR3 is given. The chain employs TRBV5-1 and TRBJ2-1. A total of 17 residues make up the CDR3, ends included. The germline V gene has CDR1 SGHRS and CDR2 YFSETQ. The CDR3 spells CASSFGPGKQQQIEQFF.

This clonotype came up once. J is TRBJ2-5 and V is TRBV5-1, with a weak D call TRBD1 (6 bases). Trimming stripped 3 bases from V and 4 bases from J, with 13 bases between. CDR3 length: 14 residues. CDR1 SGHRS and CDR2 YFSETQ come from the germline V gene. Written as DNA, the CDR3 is TGCGCCAGCAGCTGGCCACAGGGAGCAGAGACCCAGTACTTC. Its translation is CASSWPQGAETQYF. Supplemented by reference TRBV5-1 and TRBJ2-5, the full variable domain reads KAGVTQTPRYLIKTRGQQVTLSCSPISGHRSVSWYQQTPGQGLQFLFEYFSETQRNKGNFPGRFSGRQFSNSRSEMNVSTLELGDSALYLCASSWPQGAETQYFGPGTRLLVL.

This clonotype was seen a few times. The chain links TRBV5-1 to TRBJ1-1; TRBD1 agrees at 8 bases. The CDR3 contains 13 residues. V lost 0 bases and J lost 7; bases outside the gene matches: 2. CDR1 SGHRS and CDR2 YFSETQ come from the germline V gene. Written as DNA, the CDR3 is TGCGCCAGCAGCTTGGACAGGGGGAGTGAAGCTTTCTTT. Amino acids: CASSLDRGSEAFF. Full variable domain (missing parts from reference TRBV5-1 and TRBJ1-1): KAGVTQTPRYLIKTRGQQVTLSCSPISGHRSVSWYQQTPGQGLQFLFEYFSETQRNKGNFPGRFSGRQFSNSRSEMNVSTLELGDSALYLCASSLDRGSEAFFGQGTRLTVV.

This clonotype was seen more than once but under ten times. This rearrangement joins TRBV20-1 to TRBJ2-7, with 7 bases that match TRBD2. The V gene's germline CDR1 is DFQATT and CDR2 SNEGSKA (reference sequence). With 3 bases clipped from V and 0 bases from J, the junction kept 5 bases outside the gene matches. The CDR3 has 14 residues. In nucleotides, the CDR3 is TGCAGTGCTAGCCAGGGAGGGAGCTCCTACGAGCAGTACTTC. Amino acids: CSASQGGSSYEQYF.

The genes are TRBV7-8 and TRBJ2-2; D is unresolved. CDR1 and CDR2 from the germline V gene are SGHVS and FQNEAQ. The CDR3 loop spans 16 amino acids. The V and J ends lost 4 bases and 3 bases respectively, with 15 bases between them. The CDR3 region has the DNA TGTGCCAGCAGCTCAGCTCCCTCCGATTACACCGGGGAGCTGTTTTTT. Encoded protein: CASSSAPSDYTGELFF.

The DNA for the CDR3 is TGTGCCAGCAGCTTGGGGGGACTAGCGTACAGCACAGATACGCAGTATTTT. Protein product: CASSLGGLAYSTDTQYF. The chain has TRBV11-2 and TRBJ2-3, with TRBD2 identical over 10 bases. Germline CDR1 and CDR2: SGHAT and FQNNGV. V gave up 3 bases and J gave up 0 bases; unmatched junction bases: 6. The CDR3 totals 17 residues.